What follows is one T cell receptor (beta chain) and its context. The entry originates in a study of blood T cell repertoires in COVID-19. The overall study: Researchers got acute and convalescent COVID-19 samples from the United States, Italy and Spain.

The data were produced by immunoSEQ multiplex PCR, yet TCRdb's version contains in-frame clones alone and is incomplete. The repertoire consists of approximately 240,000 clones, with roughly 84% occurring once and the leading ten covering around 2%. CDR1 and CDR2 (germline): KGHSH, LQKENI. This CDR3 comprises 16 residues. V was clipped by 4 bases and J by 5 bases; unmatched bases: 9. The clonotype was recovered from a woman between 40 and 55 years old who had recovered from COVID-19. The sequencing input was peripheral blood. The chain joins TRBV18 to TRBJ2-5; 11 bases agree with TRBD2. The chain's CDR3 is CASSRLLAGDGETQYF. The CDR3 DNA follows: TGTGCCAGCTCACGCCTACTAGCGGGAGATGGTGAGACCCAGTACTTC.